This entry is about one TCR beta chain. Sequencing was performed with immunoSEQ multiplex PCR; in TCRdb, only in-frame clones are kept and a portion is missing. The sample lists about 80,000 clones, about 80% occurring once. The data derive from a study of OX40 agonist ivuxolimab in advanced cancers. Study-level information: Ivuxolimab is an agonistic anti-OX40 (CD134) antibody, and patients were treated with it. Those enrolled were approximately 87% male, with a mean age of around 57 years and ages from roughly 20 to 90.

The CDR3 is 12 amino acids. Germline values: CDR1 KGHSH, CDR2 LQKENI. The V gene lost 0 bases and the J gene lost 6 bases, with 2 bases spanning the gap. The origin of this receptor is an adult with an advanced solid tumor such as melanoma, head and neck, liver or kidney cancer. This chain uses TRBV18 with TRBJ2-2; D remains unclear. The source material was CD4+ or CD8+ T cells sorted from blood, sampled in a trial of the OX40 agonist ivuxolimab. The DNA of the CDR3 is TGTGCCAGCTCACCACCGGCCGGGGAGCTGTTTTTT. Protein sequence: CASSPPAGELFF.